This TCR beta chain was recorded in a study of OX40 agonist ivuxolimab in advanced cancers. Overall study findings and caveats: Within 6 weeks, CD4+ and CD8+ blood T cells expanded clonally at 0.1 to 3.0 mg/kg. Patients with a partial response at 0.1-3.0 mg/kg had among the lowest clonal expansion.

Remarks on this clone: Its antigen is currently unknown.

Generated by immunoSEQ multiplex PCR, the TCRdb table keeps only in-frame clones and is missing some. The sample lists approximately 70,000 clones; 85% to 95% were seen once. The CDR3 totals 14 residues. CDR1 is SEHNR and CDR2 is FQNEAQ in the germline V gene (reference sequence). V lost 8 bases and J lost 5, with 15 bases in between. Sequences were derived from CD4+ or CD8+ T cells sorted from blood, sampled in a trial of the OX40 agonist ivuxolimab. The TCR sequence derives from an adult with an advanced solid tumor such as melanoma, head and neck, liver or kidney cancer. The genes are TRBV7-9 and TRBJ2-2, with a possible D match to TRBD2 (6 bases). The CDR3: CASSSARGTGELFF. The CDR3 bases are TGTGCCAGCTCCTCGGCCCGGGGGACCGGGGAGCTGTTTTTT.